The 6 T cell receptor beta chains reported below all come from one sample, sequenced in a study of T cell clonotyping in hematopoietic cell transplantation. Indicated time point: recipient sample about 28 days before transplant, after cytoreduction. The method was immunoSEQ multiplex PCR; TCRdb's version includes in-frame clones alone and lacks a portion of them. The sample lists about 28,000 clones, 85% to 95% seen once, with about 2.2% in the top ten. Sequencing was performed on peripheral blood mononuclear cells, taken before stem cell transplant. The receptor set was obtained from a man aged 50 to 60 with acute myeloid leukemia. Some clones in this sample may be carry-over from other donors' samples.

With regard to this clone: One end of the junction varies from germline; a read error may be responsible. The chain joins TRBV10-3 to TRBJ2-3; 9 nucleotides agree with TRBD1. This CDR3 is 15 amino acids long. CDR1 and CDR2 (germline): ENHRY, SYGVKD. Here the CDR3 reads CAISPRDRAADTQYF. The DNA for the CDR3 is TGTGCCATCAGCCCCCGGGACAGGGCTGCAGACACGCAGTATTTT.

The chain is built from TRBV27 and TRBJ1-1; the D is unclear. The CDR3 has 12 amino acids. CDR1 and CDR2 from the germline V gene are MNHEY and SMNVEV (reference sequence). V lost 6 bases and J 1 base, leaving 6 bases between the germline ends. The CDR3 nucleotides are TGTGCCAGCAGACGTTCGAACACTGAAGCTTTCTTT. Amino acids: CASRRSNTEAFF.

The chain combines TRBV4-1 with TRBJ2-1; 7 bases fit TRBD1. Germline CDR1 and CDR2: MGHRA and YSYEKL. Trimming at V came to 4 bases and at J to 8 bases, leaving 11 bases not matched to a gene. The CDR3 length is 15 residues. The CDR3 protein is CASSRLPTGVDEQFF. CDR3 in DNA: TGCGCCAGCAGCCGCCTTCCAACAGGGGTCGATGAGCAGTTCTTC.

This clone was counted once. This chain uses TRBV9 with TRBJ1-6; D not resolved. The germline V and J ends were trimmed by 3 bases and 10 bases, with 17 bases remaining between them. CDR1 and CDR2 from the germline V gene are SGDLS and YYNGEE. CDR3 size: 15 residues. The CDR3 sequence is CASSALGGLDSPLHF. The CDR3 nucleotides read TGTGCCAGCAGCGCCCTAGGCGGGTTAGACTCACCCCTCCACTTT.

J is TRBJ1-2 and V is TRBV2; tentatively, D is TRBD1 (5 bases). Per germline, CDR1 SNHLY and CDR2 FYNNEI. Between the trimmed V and J ends, which lost 7 bases and 2 bases, there was a span of 14 bases. CDR3 length: 14 amino acids. The CDR3, as DNA: TGTGCCAGCAAAAGTAGCCGGGACAACTATGGCTACACCTTC. Translation: CASKSSRDNYGYTF. Drawing the rest from reference TRBV2 and TRBJ1-2, the complete variable domain is EPEVTQTPSHQVTQMGQEVILRCVPISNHLYFYWYRQILGQKVEFLVSFYNNEISEKSEIFDDQFSVERPDGSNFTLKIRSTKLEDSAMYFCASKSSRDNYGYTFGSGTRLTVV.

This clone is a singleton in its sample. J is TRBJ2-1 and V is TRBV5-8; no firm D call. V lost 4 bases and J lost 10, with 21 bases in between. CDR1 is SGHTS and CDR2 is YDEGEE in the germline V gene. This CDR3 spans 15 amino acids. The CDR3 reads CASSALGFVLGEQFF. The DNA for the CDR3 is TGTGCCAGCAGCGCCTTGGGATTCGTACTTGGGGAGCAGTTCTTC.